This TCR beta chain was recovered during a study of beta chain features in type 1 diabetes. General study findings and limits: Fewer junction insertions and more nucleotide deletions appeared in type 1 diabetes patients.

By way of CD45RO/CCR7/CD25/CD127/CD95/CD27, the CD4+ regulatory, stem cell-like memory, central memory and naive cells were sorted. A remark on this clone: What it binds is unknown.

The CDR3 totals 16 residues. Germline CDR1 reads ENHRY; CDR2 reads SYGVKD. V was trimmed by 0 bases and J by 3 bases, leaving 12 bases between them. Expressed TCRB transcripts were sequenced after all isolated RNA was converted to cDNA. The protocol was immunoSEQ multiplex PCR, while the TCRdb copy is restricted to in-frame clones and leaves out a portion. The sample has 200,000 to 250,000 clones, about a tenth seen once. J is TRBJ1-5 and V is TRBV10-3; no definite D call. This TCR derives from a young man in good health. Material for sequencing was central memory CD4+ T cells from blood. CDR3 DNA: TGTGCCATCAGTGAGTCGAGGCGGCAGGACAATCAGCCCCAGCATTTT. Protein: CAISESRRQDNQPQHF.